This T cell receptor (beta chain) was captured in a study of blood T cells in healthy people across ages. Notes on the study in general: Strongly correlated with naive T cell percentage was TCR beta diversity. Age brought a roughly linear fall in TCR beta diversity measured per million T cells.

Notes on this clonotype: The antigen is undetermined.

Combining a sample-barcoded 5' primer with a J-beta primer mix, a second PCR ran for 7 to 11 cycles. TCRdb passed the 5' RACE reads through MiXCR, listing each CDR3 protein once. The sample lists some 1.5 million distinct CDR3 sequences; roughly 30% were seen once. The sequencing sample was made of blood. This clonotype was obtained from a woman aged 30 to 39 in good health.

This CDR3 is CSARTSGKNNEQFF. CDR3 nucleotide sequence: TGCAGCGCCCGGACTAGCGGGAAAAACAATGAGCAGTTCTTC. The gene calls are TRBV29-1 and TRBJ2-1, with 12 positions matching TRBD2. J lost 5 bases, V lost 7 bases, and 6 bases had no gene match. CDR1 SQVTM and CDR2 ANQGSEA come from the germline V gene. The CDR3 length is 14 residues.